Each of the 17 T cell receptor beta chains below was sequenced from the same sample in a study of blood T cell repertoires in COVID-19. Here immunoSEQ multiplex PCR was the method, and the copy in TCRdb shows in-frame clones only, minus some. The sample records more than 250,000 clones, around 88% being singletons. Sequences were obtained from peripheral blood. The origin of the receptors is a woman aged 25 to 45 with COVID-19, enrolled during active disease.

CDR3 coding DNA: TGTGCCAGCAGTCCTACGACAGGGTGGGACACTGAAGCTTTCTTT. Protein sequence: CASSPTTGWDTEAFF. The chain joins TRBV27 to TRBJ1-1; 7 bases are shared with TRBD1. Unmatched junction bases numbered 9, after V lost 5 bases and J lost 3 bases. From germline, CDR1 is MNHEY and CDR2 SMNVEV (reference sequence). The CDR3 extends over 15 amino acids.

This clone showed up just a few times. The rearrangement joins TRBV6-1 to TRBJ2-6; D is perhaps TRBD1 (6 bases). CDR3 size: 16 residues. The germline gives CDR1 MNHNS, CDR2 SASEGT. V lost 0 bases, J lost 3 bases, and 9 bases lay in between. The CDR3 loop reads CASSEARTVGANVLTF. The CDR3 nucleotides are TGTGCCAGCAGTGAAGCGCGGACAGTTGGGGCCAACGTCCTGACTTTC.

The chain is built from TRBV18 and TRBJ2-1; D might be TRBD2 (5 bases). V shed 3 bases and J shed 9 bases, with 12 bases lying between them. The CDR3 sequence is 13 residues long. Germline V CDR1 and CDR2: KGHSH, LQKENI. CDR3 coding DNA: TGTGCCAGCTCACCGAGGGTTCTAGGTGAGCAGTTCTTC. This encodes CASSPRVLGEQFF.

This clone was counted once. The chain couples TRBV9 to TRBJ1-5, with D unresolved. CDR1 is SGDLS and CDR2 is YYNGEE in the germline V gene. The CDR3 contains 14 residues. V was clipped by 0 bases and J by 11 bases, with 15 bases between them. CDR3 sequence (DNA): TGTGCCAGCAGCGTAGAAGGCAGGTTGACGTCCCAGCATTTT. Translating gives CASSVEGRLTSQHF.

The V and J genes are TRBV11-2 and TRBJ1-1; D possibly corresponds to TRBD1 (5 bases). V lost 1 base and J lost 7, with 16 bases in between. Germline V gene sequence: CDR1 SGHAT, CDR2 FQNNGV. This CDR3 has 15 amino acids. The CDR3 coding sequence is TGTGCCAGCAGCTTAGTCCCGGGGGGGGGTAGTGAAGCTTTCTTT. Protein product: CASSLVPGGGSEAFF.

In regard to this clone: This is likely a read error, given that the CDR3 carries no conserved phenylalanine or tryptophan at its end. This chain uses TRBV5-5 with TRBJ1-2; 12 bases agree with TRBD1. CDR1 and CDR2 (germline): SGHKS, YYEKEE (reference sequence). The CDR3 length is 16 residues. After removal of 0 bases from V and 5 bases from J, the junction contained 5 bases not matched to a gene. The CDR3 region is CASSLERGQGAYGYTL. The CDR3 DNA reads as TGTGCCAGCAGCTTGGAGAGGGGACAGGGGGCATATGGCTACACCCTC.

V gene TRBV4-1 combines with J gene TRBJ2-1; possible D gene TRBD2, 5 bases. The CDR3 consists of 14 residues. Between the trimmed V and J ends, which lost 0 bases and 8 bases, there was a span of 11 bases. Germline assignment: CDR1 MGHRA and CDR2 YSYEKL. The CDR3 is CASSQEEGKDEQFF. The CDR3 coding sequence is TGCGCCAGCAGCCAAGAAGAGGGAAAGGATGAGCAGTTCTTC.

This sequence joins TRBV10-1 and TRBJ2-7; the D is unclear. Deletions cut 7 bases from V and 2 bases from J, with 18 bases between. Germline V gives CDR1 WNHNN, CDR2 SYGVQD (reference sequence). The CDR3 totals 15 residues. The CDR3 DNA reads as TGCGCCAGCACCGCGTGTGGTCCTCCAACCTACGAGCAGTACGTC. The encoded protein is CASTACGPPTYEQYV.

The CDR3: CASSLVAGGVGNTIYF. CDR3 nucleotides: TGTGCCAGCAGCTTAGTCGCAGGAGGGGTTGGAAACACCATATATTTT. This chain connects TRBV11-2 to TRBJ1-3; D perhaps matches TRBD1 (5 bases). There are 16 residues in the CDR3. Germline loops: CDR1 SGHAT, CDR2 FQNNGV. Deletions cut 1 base from V and 3 bases from J, with 13 bases between.

This rearrangement joins TRBV6-6 to TRBJ2-7; 9 bases line up with TRBD1. The CDR3 covers 16 residues. Germline values: CDR1 MNHNY, CDR2 SVGAGI (reference sequence). The trim removed 0 bases at V and 0 bases at J, leaving 3 bases unmatched. Here the CDR3 DNA reads TGTGCCAGCAGTTACTCCGGGACAGGGACCTCCTACGAGCAGTACTTC. It specifies CASSYSGTGTSYEQYF.

This chain links TRBV5-8 with TRBJ1-6; no firm D call. This CDR3 contains 17 residues. V dropped 0 bases and J dropped 9 bases, with 19 bases sitting between them. CDR1 is SGHTS and CDR2 is YDEGEE in the germline V gene. The CDR3 DNA reads TGTGCCAGCAGCTTGGCCAAGATCTCAGTACTAGTTTCACCCCTCCACTTT. It translates to CASSLAKISVLVSPLHF.

J is TRBJ2-7 and V is TRBV5-1; 8 nucleotides match TRBD2. Germline CDR1 reads SGHRS; CDR2 reads YFSETQ. The CDR3 extends over 15 amino acids. V dropped 2 bases and J dropped 2; count of bases not matched to a gene: 6. Here the CDR3 DNA reads TGCGCCAGCAGCTTTGTAGCGGGACAAGCCTACGAGCAGTACTTC. Residues: CASSFVAGQAYEQYF.

J is TRBJ1-1 and V is TRBV2; D perhaps matches TRBD1 (5 bases). V shed 6 bases and J shed 4 bases, with 12 bases lying between them. CDR3 length: 13 amino acids. Germline V gene data show CDR1 as SNHLY and CDR2 as FYNNEI. CDR3 DNA: TGTGCCAGCAGGTCGACAGCCCCCACTGAAGCTTTCTTT. The encoded protein is CASRSTAPTEAFF.

V usage is TRBV28 and J usage is TRBJ1-1; 7 positions match TRBD1. The V and J ends lost 2 bases and 1 base, in that order; junction bases with no gene match: 1. Germline V gene data show CDR1 as MDHEN and CDR2 as SYDVKM. The CDR3 totals 14 residues. CDR3 bases: TGTGCCAGCAGTTTACAGGGGGGGAACACTGAAGCTTTCTTT. It is translated as CASSLQGGNTEAFF.

The genes are TRBV2 and TRBJ1-2; D is perhaps TRBD1 (6 bases). This CDR3 has 15 residues. The germline V gene encodes CDR1 SNHLY and CDR2 FYNNEI. The V end lost 4 bases, the J end lost 4 bases, and 16 bases lay between the germline ends. The CDR3 DNA sequence: TGTGCCAGCAGTGCGGGTCCAGGGGATATCTATGGCTACACCTTC. This translates into CASSAGPGDIYGYTF.

The chain has TRBV7-2 and TRBJ1-6; 7 bases fit TRBD1. Germline lookup yields CDR1 SGHTA and CDR2 FQGNSA. The trim removed 1 base at V and 13 bases at J, leaving 7 bases unmatched. This CDR3 comprises 14 residues. This CDR3 reads CASSLGTGGIPLHF. The CDR3 DNA sequence: TGTGCCAGCAGCTTAGGGACAGGAGGTATTCCCCTCCACTTT.

CDR3 loop: CASSLTGVQPQHF. CDR3 sequence (DNA): TGTGCCAGCAGCCTTACAGGGGTTCAGCCCCAGCATTTT. This chain links TRBV7-9 with TRBJ1-5, with TRBD1 matching 7 bases. V lost 5 bases to trimming and J lost 6 bases; unmatched junction nucleotides: 4. The CDR3 length is 13 residues. Germline V gene sequence: CDR1 SEHNR, CDR2 FQNEAQ (reference sequence).